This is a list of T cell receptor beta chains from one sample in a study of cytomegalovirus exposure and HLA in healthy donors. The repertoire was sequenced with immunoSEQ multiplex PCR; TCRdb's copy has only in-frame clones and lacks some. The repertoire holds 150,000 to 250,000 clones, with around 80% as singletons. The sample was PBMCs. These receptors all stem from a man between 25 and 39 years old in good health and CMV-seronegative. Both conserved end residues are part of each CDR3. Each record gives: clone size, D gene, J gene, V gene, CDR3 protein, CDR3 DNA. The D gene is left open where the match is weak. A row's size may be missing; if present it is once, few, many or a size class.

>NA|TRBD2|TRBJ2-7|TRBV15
CATSTGGFEQYF
TGTGCCACCAGCACGGGAGGGTTCGAGCAGTACTTC
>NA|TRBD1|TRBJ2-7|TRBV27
CASSYGTGNEQYF
TGTGCCAGCAGTTACGGGACAGGGAACGAGCAGTACTTC
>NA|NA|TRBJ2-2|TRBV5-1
CASTRGDTGELFF
TGCGCCAGCACCCGCGGAGACACCGGGGAGCTGTTTTTT
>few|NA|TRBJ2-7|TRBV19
CASSNRRGGNEQYF
TGTGCCAGTAGTAACCGTAGGGGAGGTAACGAGCAGTACTTC
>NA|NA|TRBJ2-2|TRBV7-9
CASSFLQGQANTGELFF
TGTGCCAGCAGCTTTCTGCAGGGCCAGGCGAACACCGGGGAGCTGTTTTTT
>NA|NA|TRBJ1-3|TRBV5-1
CASTGSRGNTIYF
TGCGCCAGCACCGGCTCTAGGGGAAACACCATATATTTT
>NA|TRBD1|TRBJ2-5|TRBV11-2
CASSPGTGGLETQYF
TGTGCCAGCAGCCCAGGGACAGGGGGATTGGAGACCCAGTACTTC
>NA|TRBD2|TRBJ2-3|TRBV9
CASSRGLAGAKDTQYF
TGTGCCAGCAGCCGGGGACTAGCGGGAGCTAAAGATACGCAGTATTTT
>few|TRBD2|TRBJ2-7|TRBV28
CASRQPLAGVREQYF
TGTGCCAGCAGACAACCGCTAGCGGGAGTAAGGGAGCAGTACTTC
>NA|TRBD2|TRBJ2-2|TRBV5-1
CASSWVRLAVKSTGELFF
TGCGCCAGCAGCTGGGTAAGGCTAGCGGTAAAGAGCACCGGGGAGCTGTTTTTT
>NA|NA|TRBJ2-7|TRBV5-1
CASSLGGRAVYEQYF
TGCGCCAGCAGCTTGGGAGGGCGCGCTGTCTACGAGCAGTACTTC
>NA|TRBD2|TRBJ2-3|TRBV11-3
CASSLGGSHGDTQYF
TGTGCCAGCAGCTTAGGCGGGAGTCATGGAGATACGCAGTATTTT
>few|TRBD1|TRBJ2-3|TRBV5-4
CASSKGQGTDTQYF
TGTGCCAGCAGCAAAGGACAGGGGACAGATACGCAGTATTTT
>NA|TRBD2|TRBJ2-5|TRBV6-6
CASLGRERKETQYF
TGTGCCAGCTTGGGGCGGGAGCGGAAAGAGACCCAGTACTTC